Each of the 27 T cell receptor beta chains below was sequenced from the same sample in a study of OX40 agonist ivuxolimab in advanced cancers. Measured with immunoSEQ multiplex PCR; TCRdb has only the in-frame clones, and not every one. The sample has tens of thousands of clones, 80% to 90% seen once. The input for sequencing was CD4+ or CD8+ T cells sorted from blood, taken in a trial of the OX40 agonist ivuxolimab. The receptor source for this set is an adult with an advanced solid tumor such as melanoma, head and neck, liver or kidney cancer.

The chain couples TRBV6-5 to TRBJ2-1, with a possible D match to TRBD2 (5 bases). The V gene lost 7 bases and the J gene lost 5 bases, with 15 bases spanning the gap. CDR1 is MNHEY, CDR2 SVGAGI, per germline. The CDR3 is 14 amino acids. The CDR3 here is CASNPPGSNNEQFF. The CDR3 bases are TGTGCCAGCAACCCGCCGGGATCCAACAATGAGCAGTTCTTC.

The count of this clone is one. This sequence joins TRBV27 and TRBJ2-3; 7 bases map to TRBD2. The trim removed 2 bases at V and 2 bases at J, leaving 1 base unmatched. Germline V gene lookup returns CDR1 MNHEY and CDR2 SMNVEV (reference sequence). The CDR3 extends over 14 amino acids. The CDR3 coding sequence is TGTGCCAGCAGTTTAAAGCGGGACACAGATACGCAGTATTTT. It translates to CASSLKRDTDTQYF.

J is TRBJ1-4 and V is TRBV5-1; TRBD1 agrees at 11 bases. Germline V gives CDR1 SGHRS, CDR2 YFSETQ. The CDR3 sequence is 16 residues long. The J segment lost 2 bases and the V segment lost 4 bases, leaving 4 bases of the junction unmatched. The CDR3 DNA sequence: TGCGCCAGCAGCAGGACAGGGGGCTCTACTAATGAAAAACTGTTTTTT. Translated, it gives CASSRTGGSTNEKLFF.

CDR3 amino acids: CASSPGQASTDTQYF. The DNA for the CDR3 is TGCGCCAGCAGCCCTGGACAGGCAAGCACAGATACGCAGTATTTT. J is TRBJ2-3 and V is TRBV5-1, with TRBD1 matching 7 bases. Germline-derived CDR1 and CDR2 are SGHRS and YFSETQ. The junction had 5 bases not matched to a gene; V was cut back by 4 bases and J by 0 bases. The CDR3 loop spans 15 amino acids.

The V call is TRBV7-2, the J call TRBJ1-2; D is unclear. The germline V gene has CDR1 SGHTA and CDR2 FQGNSA. This CDR3 is 14 amino acids long. The V and J ends lost 0 bases and 8 bases respectively, with 13 bases between them. CDR3 DNA sequence: TGTGCCAGCAGCTTAGCGCTGCCCTTAGGGGGCTACACCTTC. Its protein is CASSLALPLGGYTF.

The chain couples TRBV6-5 to TRBJ2-1, with TRBD2 as a possible D gene (5 bases). The V gene's germline CDR1 is MNHEY and CDR2 SVGAGI. The ends were cut back, 7 bases at V and 10 bases at J, with 17 bases in the middle. The CDR3 is 13 residues long. The CDR3 sequence is CASKAASPGEQFF. The DNA for the CDR3 is TGTGCCAGCAAAGCGGCCAGTCCTGGAGAGCAGTTCTTC.

V usage is TRBV28 and J usage is TRBJ2-7, with 9 bases lining up with TRBD1. Losses at the gene ends were 5 bases for V and 5 bases for J; bases not matched to a gene: 7. The CDR3 is 14 amino acids. Germline-derived CDR1 and CDR2 are MDHEN and SYDVKM. The CDR3 sequence: CASSPGQGINEQYF. CDR3 sequence (DNA): TGTGCCAGCAGTCCGGGACAGGGTATAAACGAGCAGTACTTC.

The rearrangement uses TRBV18 and TRBJ2-3; no reliable D call. V was cut by 3 bases and J by 1 base, with 5 bases left in between. CDR3 length equals 13 residues. Looked up from germline, CDR1 is KGHSH and CDR2 is LQKENI. This chain's CDR3 is CASSPRGTDTQYF. The CDR3 coding sequence is TGTGCCAGCTCACCGAGAGGCACAGATACGCAGTATTTT.

This sequence joins TRBV4-1 and TRBJ1-2; 7 nucleotides line up with TRBD1. The CDR3 loop spans 16 amino acids. The trim removed 3 bases at V and 1 base at J, leaving 8 bases unmatched. Germline CDR1 reads MGHRA; CDR2 reads YSYEKL. This CDR3 is CASSQLTGTVNYGYTF. The CDR3 DNA reads as TGCGCCAGCAGCCAGCTAACCGGGACAGTTAACTATGGCTACACCTTC.

This clone has a handful of counts. CDR3: CASSPGTVSETQYF. DNA of the CDR3: TGTGCCAGCAGCCCAGGGACAGTCTCCGAGACCCAGTACTTC. The chain combines TRBV7-3 with TRBJ2-5; 7 nucleotides line up with TRBD1. Germline CDR1 and CDR2: SGHTA and FQGTGA. CDR3 size: 14 residues. J lost 5 bases, V lost 5 bases, and 8 bases had no gene match.

The chain joins TRBV27 to TRBJ1-3, with TRBD1 identical over 8 bases. Germline CDR1 reads MNHEY; CDR2 reads SMNVEV (reference sequence). The CDR3 consists of 16 residues. J gave up 2 bases and V 6 bases, and 9 bases lay outside the gene matches. CDR3 protein: CASSPRQGITGNTIYF. The CDR3 DNA reads TGTGCCAGCAGCCCGAGACAGGGGATAACTGGAAACACCATATATTTT.

CDR3 nucleotide sequence: TGTGCCAGCAGTGTAGCTAGCGGGAGGGCCACCGGGGAGCTGTTTTTT. Protein product: CASSVASGRATGELFF. V gene TRBV25-1 combines with J gene TRBJ2-2; 12 positions match TRBD2. The CDR3 runs 16 residues. The V gene end was trimmed by 4 bases and the J gene end by 4 bases; junction bases not matched to a gene: 4. Germline CDR1 and CDR2: MGHDK and SYGVNS. Combining the CDR3 with reference TRBV25-1 and TRBJ2-2 gives the whole variable domain EADIYQTPRYLVIGTGKKITLECSQTMGHDKMYWYQQDPGMELHLIHYSYGVNSTEKGDLSSESTVSRIRTEHFPLTLESARPSHTSQYLCASSVASGRATGELFFGEGSRLTVL.

V gene TRBV6-5 combines with J gene TRBJ2-7; 7 bases line up with TRBD2. The CDR3 length is 14 residues. The V segment lost 4 bases and the J segment 0 bases; nucleotides outside the gene matches: 3. Per the germline V gene, CDR1 is MNHEY and CDR2 is SVGAGI. The CDR3 bases are TGTGCCAGCAGTTTAGCGGGCCTCTCCTACGAGCAGTACTTC. Its translation: CASSLAGLSYEQYF.

This clone was detected once. The CDR3 is CASSLARRNEQFF. The DNA for the CDR3 is TGTGCCAGCAGCTTAGCGCGACGAAATGAGCAGTTCTTC. The chain carries TRBV7-2 and TRBJ2-1; D is undetermined. Trimming shortened V by 0 bases and J by 7 bases, and 7 bases separated the two germline ends. The CDR3 is 13 amino acids. Germline V lookup: CDR1 SGHTA, CDR2 FQGNSA.

The chain couples TRBV13 to TRBJ1-1; D call uncertain. The CDR3 sequence is 15 residues long. Germline loops: CDR1 PRHDT, CDR2 FYEKMQ (reference sequence). The germline V and J ends were trimmed by 1 base and 0 bases, with 9 bases remaining between them. The CDR3 loop reads CASSLARGVNTEAFF. CDR3 bases: TGTGCCAGCAGCTTAGCCCGCGGGGTGAACACTGAAGCTTTCTTT.

The V gene is TRBV7-9, the J gene TRBJ2-1; TRBD2 matches 9 bases. Per the germline V gene, CDR1 is SEHNR and CDR2 is FQNEAQ (reference sequence). The CDR3 covers 17 residues. J lost 7 bases, V lost 5 bases, and 15 bases had no gene match. The chain's CDR3 is CASSPGTSPIAGNEQFF. CDR3 DNA sequence: TGTGCCAGCAGCCCCGGGACTAGCCCCATCGCGGGGAATGAGCAGTTCTTC.

The genes are TRBV7-2 and TRBJ1-2; no clear D. V was pared by 5 bases and J by 5 bases, with 15 bases between. The CDR3 sequence is 14 residues long. Germline assignment: CDR1 SGHTA and CDR2 FQGNSA. CDR3: CASSERNPVYGYTF. The CDR3 nucleotides are TGTGCCAGCAGCGAACGGAACCCTGTATATGGCTACACCTTC.

A single count supports this clone. V and J are TRBV5-1 and TRBJ1-2, with D perhaps matching TRBD1 (6 bases). This CDR3 has 15 residues. From germline, CDR1 is SGHRS and CDR2 YFSETQ. V was cut by 2 bases and J by 0 bases, with 11 bases left in between. The CDR3 sequence is CASSFTGTTNYGYTF. CDR3 in DNA: TGCGCCAGCAGCTTCACGGGGACAACTAACTATGGCTACACCTTC.

The chain couples TRBV4-2 to TRBJ2-2; either TRBD1 or TRBD2 may fit D (6 bases each). Germline V gene data show CDR1 as LGHNA and CDR2 as YNFKEQ. CDR3 length: 17 amino acids. The V end lost 5 bases, the J end lost 3 bases, and 19 bases lay between the germline ends. Here the CDR3 reads CASSAQQGGGDTGELFF. CDR3 DNA: TGTGCCAGCAGCGCTCAACAGGGTGGAGGGGACACCGGGGAGCTGTTTTTT.

The rearrangement uses TRBV29-1 and TRBJ2-7; 10 positions agree with TRBD1. This CDR3 has 14 residues. J gave up 4 bases and V 4 bases, and 7 bases lay outside the gene matches. Germline assignment: CDR1 SQVTM and CDR2 ANQGSEA. For the CDR3, the DNA is TGCAGCGTTGTGCTGGACAGGGGGGGGTACGAGCAGTACTTC. Translated: CSVVLDRGGYEQYF.

The rearrangement uses TRBV7-8 and TRBJ2-5; 9 bases line up with TRBD1. V was clipped by 3 bases and J by 5 bases; unmatched bases: 10. Germline CDR1 is SGHVS and CDR2 is FQNEAQ. This CDR3 comprises 16 residues. For the CDR3, the DNA is TGTGCCAGCAGCTTGCGGGGGACAGGGAAAGGGGAGACCCAGTACTTC. Encoded protein: CASSLRGTGKGETQYF.

This clone came up once. The chain joins TRBV7-3 to TRBJ2-2, with 14 bases lining up with TRBD2. In germline, CDR1 is SGHTA, CDR2 FQGTGA. The CDR3 consists of 16 residues. Trimming took 6 bases from V and 7 from J; bases not matched to a gene: 7. Written as DNA, the CDR3 is TGTGCCAGCAGTCCCGGGACTAGCGGGAGTGGCGGGGAGCTGTTTTTT. It is translated as CASSPGTSGSGGELFF.

The V gene is TRBV18, the J gene TRBJ1-5; D unclear. Looked up from germline, CDR1 is KGHSH and CDR2 is LQKENI. The CDR3 is made up of 12 amino acids. V lost 4 bases to trimming and J lost 6 bases, with 7 bases between them. The CDR3, as DNA: TGTGCCAGCTCACAATACGGTCAGCCCCAGCATTTT. This sequence encodes CASSQYGQPQHF. Combining the CDR3 with reference TRBV18 and TRBJ1-5 gives the whole variable domain NAGVMQNPRHLVRRRGQEARLRCSPMKGHSHVYWYRQLPEEGLKFMVYLQKENIIDESGMPKERFSAEFPKEGPSILRIQQVVRGDSAAYFCASSQYGQPQHFGDGTRLSIL.

The chain couples TRBV29-1 to TRBJ1-2; TRBD1 might be the D (6 bases). Germline V gene sequence: CDR1 SQVTM, CDR2 ANQGSEA. This CDR3 region has 13 residues. The ends were cut back, 3 bases at V and 8 bases at J, with 16 bases in the middle. CDR3 sequence reads: CSVEKGGARGYTF. CDR3 DNA: TGCAGCGTTGAGAAGGGGGGGGCGCGAGGCTACACCTTC. Combining the CDR3 with reference TRBV29-1 and TRBJ1-2 gives the whole variable domain SAVISQKPSRDICQRGTSLTIQCQVDSQVTMMFWYRQQPGQSLTLIATANQGSEATYESGFVIDKFPISRPNLTFSTLTVSNMSPEDSSIYLCSVEKGGARGYTFGSGTRLTVV.

This clone has a handful of counts. The gene calls are TRBV9 and TRBJ2-7; no clear D. CDR1 SGDLS and CDR2 YYNGEE come from the germline V gene. This CDR3 spans 8 amino acids. Deletions cut 10 bases from V and 5 bases from J, with 4 bases between. The CDR3 sequence is CAVDEQYF. DNA for the CDR3: TGTGCCGTGGACGAGCAGTACTTC.

This CDR3 is CASSSRDRWYQPQHF. DNA of the CDR3: TGTGCCAGCAGCTCCCGGGACAGGTGGTATCAGCCCCAGCATTTT. This chain connects TRBV11-3 to TRBJ1-5, with 8 bases that match TRBD1. The V segment lost 4 bases and the J segment 5 bases; nucleotides outside the gene matches: 7. CDR1 SGHNT and CDR2 YENEEA come from the germline V gene. The CDR3 loop spans 15 amino acids.

The table lists this clone with a count of one. V is TRBV9 and J is TRBJ2-1, with D possibly matching TRBD2 (7 bases). Trimming cost V 3 bases and J 4 bases, with 11 bases left between them. The germline V gene has CDR1 SGDLS and CDR2 YYNGEE. The CDR3 runs 14 residues. CDR3 sequence (DNA): TGTGCCAGCAGCGAGGGAGGGGGATACAATGAGCAGTTCTTC. Translated, it gives CASSEGGGYNEQFF.